This T cell receptor (beta chain) was identified in a study of Graves' ophthalmopathy and Graves' hyperthyroidism. Study at large: The blood sample was drawn at first diagnosis and before any treatment.

Certain patients, namely those with other autoimmune diseases, uncontrolled infections, pregnancy or lactation, were excluded. Clinicians diagnosed using symptoms, serum thyroxine, TRAb, thyroid ultrasound and orbital computed tomography. Amplified material comprised TCR beta CDR3 regions derived from RNA transcripts. First-round RT-PCR used HTBI primers; second-round multiplex PCR followed. TCRdb itself ran the multiplex PCR reads through MiXCR, one entry per CDR3 protein. The sample has roughly 700,000 distinct CDR3 sequences, roughly 40% seen once; the top ten hold approximately 46%. A note on this clonotype: One junction end does not reproduce the germline sequence, and a read error may be involved.

Looked up from germline, CDR1 is ENHRY and CDR2 is SYGVKD. The CDR3 spans 13 residues. What was sequenced was peripheral blood. The chain is built from TRBV10-3 and TRBJ1-2; possible D gene TRBD1, 5 bases. The sequence was collected from an adult man with Graves' ophthalmopathy. The CDR3 bases are TGTGCCAGCAGTGAATGGGACTCTCATGGCTACACCTTC. Encoded protein: CASSEWDSHGYTF.